A single T cell receptor (beta chain) is shown here with its context. These data originate in a study of blood T cell repertoires in COVID-19. Turning to the study itself: Donors in the United States, Italy and Spain gave samples during acute or convalescent COVID-19.

Clones were sequenced by immunoSEQ multiplex PCR, and TCRdb holds only the in-frame ones, with some missing. The data show about 260,000 clones, 70% to 90% seen once. Germline CDR1 reads LGHDT; CDR2 reads YNNKEL (reference sequence). V was pared by 0 bases and J by 2 bases, with 8 bases of the junction left unmatched. This CDR3 has 17 residues. This rearrangement joins TRBV3-1 (or the pseudogene TRBV3-2) to TRBJ2-7; 9 bases match TRBD2. The sequencing input was PBMCs or T cells enriched from blood (not recorded which). The clonotype was recovered from a woman in her thirties with acute COVID-19. In DNA form, the CDR3 reads TGTGCCAGCAGCCAAGATGGGGGGACTAGCAACCCCTACGAGCAGTACTTC. It encodes CASSQDGGTSNPYEQYF.